The 21 T cell receptor beta chains reported below all come from one sample, sequenced in a study of T cell responses to AZD1222 COVID-19 vaccine. Only in-frame clones appear in the TCRdb table, and some are missing; sequencing was by immunoSEQ multiplex PCR. This sample carries approximately 150,000 clones, 80% to 95% of them seen once, and the ten largest clones take 3.3%. The material sequenced was peripheral blood, taken 28 days after the second AZD1222 dose. The origin of the receptors is an adult who received the AZD1222 COVID-19 vaccine.

The J gene is TRBJ2-2, the V gene TRBV5-1; D gene unclear. V lost 1 base to trimming and J lost 1 base, with 5 bases between them. The CDR3 has 14 amino acids. Germline assignment: CDR1 SGHRS and CDR2 YFSETQ. Here the CDR3 DNA reads TGCGCCAGCAGCTTGTATCTGAACACCGGGGAGCTGTTTTTT. This codes for CASSLYLNTGELFF.

The chain carries TRBV11-3 and TRBJ1-2; D gene ambiguous. The V gene's germline CDR1 is SGHNT and CDR2 YENEEA. Deletions cut 3 bases from V and 4 bases from J, with 6 bases between. The CDR3 covers 12 residues. The CDR3 nucleotides are TGTGCCAGCAGCTTGTCGGGCTATGGCTACACCTTC. Amino acids: CASSLSGYGYTF.

The gene calls are TRBV20-1 and TRBJ1-2; D is unclear. The V and J ends lost 3 bases and 7 bases respectively, with 9 bases between them. Germline CDR1 is DFQATT and CDR2 is SNEGSKA (reference sequence). The CDR3 covers 11 residues. The CDR3 loop reads CSASRSSGYTF. Here the CDR3 DNA reads TGCAGTGCTAGTAGGTCCAGTGGCTACACCTTC.

The V call is TRBV29-1, the J call TRBJ2-1, with 7 bases that match TRBD2. After removal of 0 bases from V and 14 bases from J, the junction contained 13 bases not matched to a gene. The CDR3 length is 14 residues. Germline CDR1 and CDR2: SQVTM and ANQGSEA. The chain's CDR3 is CSVEETAGYPREFF. For the CDR3, the DNA is TGCAGCGTTGAAGAAACAGCGGGATACCCTCGGGAGTTCTTC.

The V call is TRBV7-9, the J call TRBJ2-3; D is ambiguous. In germline, CDR1 is SEHNR, CDR2 FQNEAQ (reference sequence). The CDR3 is 16 residues long. Trimming shortened V by 2 bases and J by 2 bases, and 14 bases separated the two germline ends. CDR3 in amino acids: CASSLRILEPTDTQYF. In DNA form, the CDR3 reads TGTGCCAGCAGCTTAAGGATCCTAGAGCCCACAGATACGCAGTATTTT.

V usage is TRBV19 and J usage is TRBJ2-1, with 14 bases aligning to TRBD2. Germline V gives CDR1 LNHDA, CDR2 SQIVND (reference sequence). J lost 7 bases, V lost 3 bases, and 11 bases had no gene match. There are 18 residues in the CDR3. CDR3 DNA: TGTGCCAGTAGTATCCGTGGGACTAGCGGGAGCTTCGGGAATGAGCAGTTCTTC. It is translated as CASSIRGTSGSFGNEQFF.

The chain carries TRBV2 and TRBJ2-1; D not certain. V lost 10 bases and J 0 bases, leaving 10 bases between the germline ends. This CDR3 spans 13 amino acids. Germline V CDR1 and CDR2: SNHLY, FYNNEI. CDR3 DNA: TGTGCCACCGAACCCAGCTCCTACAATGAGCAGTTCTTC. Translating gives CATEPSSYNEQFF.

The rearrangement joins TRBV9 to TRBJ1-1, with 7 bases lining up with TRBD1. In germline, CDR1 is SGDLS, CDR2 YYNGEE. V lost 2 bases and J lost 6; bases outside the gene matches: 10. The CDR3 contains 15 residues. DNA for the CDR3: TGTGCCAGCAGCGTGGGACAGTCGACTGGCGCTGAAGCTTTCTTT. Its translation is CASSVGQSTGAEAFF.

CDR3 protein: CASSTGQGPMNTEAFF. The CDR3 region has the DNA TGTGCCAGCTCTACGGGACAGGGCCCTATGAACACTGAAGCTTTCTTT. This rearrangement joins TRBV18 to TRBJ1-1; 9 bases map to TRBD1. J gave up 0 bases and V 6 bases, and 8 bases lay outside the gene matches. Germline V gene sequence: CDR1 KGHSH, CDR2 LQKENI. The CDR3 loop spans 16 amino acids.

CDR3 protein: CATGQGGDEQYF. CDR3 nucleotide sequence: TGTGCCACCGGACAGGGGGGGGACGAGCAGTACTTC. J is TRBJ2-7 and V is TRBV10-3, with 10 bases lining up with TRBD1. In germline, CDR1 is ENHRY, CDR2 SYGVKD. V dropped 10 bases and J dropped 5; count of bases not matched to a gene: 5. The CDR3 is 12 amino acids.

The chain uses TRBV28 and TRBJ2-1, with 14 nucleotides matching TRBD2. Trimming removed 6 bases from V and 1 base from J; junction bases left unmatched: 2. This CDR3 has 16 residues. The germline gives CDR1 MDHEN, CDR2 SYDVKM. CDR3 protein: CASRGLAGESYNEQFF. In nucleotides, the CDR3 is TGTGCCAGCAGGGGACTAGCGGGAGAGTCCTACAATGAGCAGTTCTTC.

V gene TRBV2 combines with J gene TRBJ1-4; 7 bases align to TRBD1. CDR1 and CDR2 from the germline V gene are SNHLY and FYNNEI. The CDR3 spans 15 residues. Germline trimming cut 4 bases from V and 0 bases from J; bases unmatched to any gene: 2. This chain's CDR3 is CASSGQGATNEKLFF. The DNA for the CDR3 is TGTGCCAGCAGTGGGCAGGGGGCAACTAATGAAAAACTGTTTTTT.

The V and J genes are TRBV6-5 and TRBJ2-6; no clear D. The CDR3 covers 15 residues. V shed 0 bases and J shed 1 base, with 4 bases lying between them. The germline gives CDR1 MNHEY, CDR2 SVGAGI. CDR3 DNA: TGTGCCAGCAGTTACTCCGTGTCTGGGGCCAACGTCCTGACTTTC. It specifies CASSYSVSGANVLTF.

The gene calls are TRBV5-4 and TRBJ2-2, with 10 bases lining up with TRBD2. V gave up 0 bases and J gave up 5 bases; unmatched junction bases: 10. The CDR3 loop spans 18 amino acids. The germline CDR1 and CDR2 sequences are SGHNT and YYREEE (reference sequence). As DNA, the CDR3 is TGTGCCAGCAGCTTGGATCTAGCGGGAGCCCCTAGGACCGGGGAGCTGTTTTTT. It yields the protein CASSLDLAGAPRTGELFF.

The chain joins TRBV3-1 (or the pseudogene TRBV3-2) to TRBJ2-1, with TRBD2 matching over 7 bases. This CDR3 has 16 residues. V lost 1 base, J lost 14 bases, and 17 bases stayed unmatched. Germline CDR1 reads LGHDT; CDR2 reads YNNKEL (reference sequence). Here the CDR3 reads CASSQVAGDTPLGKFF. CDR3 nucleotides: TGTGCCAGCAGCCAAGTTGCGGGAGATACGCCCCTTGGAAAGTTCTTC.

The V and J genes are TRBV9 and TRBJ2-3; 11 bases fit TRBD2. Germline lookup yields CDR1 SGDLS and CDR2 YYNGEE. The CDR3 extends over 16 amino acids. J gave up 3 bases and V 1 base, and 4 bases lay outside the gene matches. CDR3 DNA sequence: TGTGCCAGCAGCGTATTACTAGCGGGAGTGACAGATACGCAGTATTTT. Translating it yields CASSVLLAGVTDTQYF.

The gene calls are TRBV4-1 and TRBJ1-5; D not resolved. The V end was cut by 1 base, the J end by 3 bases, with 16 bases between. The CDR3 runs 17 residues. Looked up from germline, CDR1 is MGHRA and CDR2 is YSYEKL. Here the CDR3 DNA reads TGCGCCAGCAGCCAAGTAAGGCTATCGAGGTCCAATCAGCCCCAGCATTTT. Protein sequence: CASSQVRLSRSNQPQHF.

The V call is TRBV10-3, the J call TRBJ1-1, with 7 bases that match TRBD1. The CDR3 contains 13 residues. Losses at the gene ends were 6 bases for V and 1 base for J; bases not matched to a gene: 2. Germline V CDR1 and CDR2: ENHRY, SYGVKD. CDR3 DNA sequence: TGTGCCATCAGAGGGACAGAGAACACTGAAGCTTTCTTT. Amino acid sequence: CAIRGTENTEAFF.

The rearrangement uses TRBV9 and TRBJ1-1; 7 bases line up with TRBD1. Unmatched junction bases numbered 8, after V lost 0 bases and J lost 3 bases. The germline gives CDR1 SGDLS, CDR2 YYNGEE. This CDR3 is 16 amino acids long. The DNA of the CDR3 is TGTGCCAGCAGCGTAGAAGGTACAGGGGCGGACACTGAAGCTTTCTTT. It specifies CASSVEGTGADTEAFF.

This clone was detected many times. The chain carries TRBV4-1 and TRBJ1-2, with D possibly matching TRBD1 (5 bases). The V gene lost 0 bases and the J gene lost 5 bases, with 22 bases spanning the gap. This CDR3 region has 18 residues. Germline assignment: CDR1 MGHRA and CDR2 YSYEKL. The CDR3: CASSQDRGGARRGYGYTF. Here the CDR3 DNA reads TGCGCCAGCAGCCAAGATCGGGGCGGGGCCAGGCGAGGATATGGCTACACCTTC.

This clone was recorded once. The chain recombines TRBV3-1 (or the pseudogene TRBV3-2) with TRBJ1-5; D is ambiguous. The length of the CDR3 is 13 residues. Germline V gene lookup returns CDR1 LGHDT and CDR2 YNNKEL (reference sequence). Trimming took off 3 bases at V and 5 bases at J, with 8 bases between the two ends. CDR3 DNA sequence: TGTGCCAGCAGCCAGGCACCCGATCAGCCCCAGCATTTT. This translates into CASSQAPDQPQHF.